The rows below give T cell receptor beta chains drawn from one sample of a study of T cell repertoires in cytomegalovirus infection. No antigen is known for these receptors. TCRdb reprocessed the reads with MiXCR, giving one entry per CDR3 protein. The data show 800,000 to 950,000 distinct CDR3 sequences, with approximately 30% seen just once and about an eighth held by the top ten. Sequenced here: cultured CD8+ T cells from PBMCs, sampled from culture after CMV antigen stimulation. Receptors were obtained from a human donor in good health (CMV status not recorded). Some clones in this sample may be carry-over from other donors' samples. Both conserved end residues are part of each CDR3. A D gene is named only where the DNA matches it firmly. Where a row states a size, it is once, few, many or the class of an expanded clone; other rows omit it.

j_call: TRBJ1-2; d_call: NA; clone_size: NA; v_call: TRBV29-1; cdr3_nt: TGCAGCGTTGAAGATGGCAGAGCTAACTATGGCTACACCTTC; cdr3_aa: CSVEDGRANYGYTF
j_call: TRBJ1-1; d_call: NA; clone_size: NA; v_call: TRBV12-3/TRBV12-4; cdr3_nt: TGTGCCAGCAGGACAGGTCCGCCGAGGATGAACACTGAAGCTTTCTTT; cdr3_aa: CASRTGPPRMNTEAFF
j_call: TRBJ2-2; d_call: TRBD1; clone_size: NA; v_call: TRBV7-9; cdr3_nt: TGTGCCAGCAGCTTAGCGACAGGGGTACTTACCGGGGAGCTGTTTTTT; cdr3_aa: CASSLATGVLTGELFF
j_call: TRBJ2-1; d_call: TRBD2; clone_size: many; v_call: TRBV2; cdr3_nt: TGTGCCAGCAGTGAAGAGCGGGGGGCGCACAATGAGCAGTTCTTC; cdr3_aa: CASSEERGAHNEQFF
j_call: TRBJ1-5; d_call: TRBD1; clone_size: many; v_call: TRBV7-9; cdr3_nt: TGTGCCAGCAGCGGACAGGGGGCCCAGCATTTT; cdr3_aa: CASSGQGAQHF
j_call: TRBJ2-5; d_call: NA; clone_size: few; v_call: TRBV9; cdr3_nt: TGTGCCAGCAGCGCGACGGGGACCAGTCAAGAGACCCAGTACTTC; cdr3_aa: CASSATGTSQETQYF
j_call: TRBJ1-4; d_call: NA; clone_size: NA; v_call: TRBV7-9; cdr3_nt: TGTGCCAGCAGCCCCAATCCCGACAGATCAACTAATGAAAAACTGTTTTTT; cdr3_aa: CASSPNPDRSTNEKLFF
j_call: TRBJ1-3; d_call: NA; clone_size: few; v_call: TRBV12-3/TRBV12-4; cdr3_nt: TGTGCCAGCTGCCTAGGAACCCGAAACACCATATATTTT; cdr3_aa: CASCLGTRNTIYF
j_call: TRBJ2-5; d_call: NA; clone_size: NA; v_call: TRBV6-6; cdr3_nt: TGTGCCAGCAGTTTCAGGGAAGAGACCCAGTACTTC; cdr3_aa: CASSFREETQYF
j_call: TRBJ2-4; d_call: NA; clone_size: NA; v_call: TRBV20-1; cdr3_nt: TGCAGTGCTAGAGTCAGGGGGGCAGCCAAAAACATTCAGTACTTC; cdr3_aa: CSARVRGAAKNIQYF
j_call: TRBJ2-6; d_call: NA; clone_size: few; v_call: TRBV7-9; cdr3_nt: TGTGCCAGCAGCCCCCAACAGGGCCCTGGGGCCAACGTCCTGACTTTC; cdr3_aa: CASSPQQGPGANVLTF
j_call: TRBJ2-2; d_call: NA; clone_size: NA; v_call: TRBV19; cdr3_nt: TGTGCCAGTACTTGGGTCGCGAACACCGGGGAGCTGTTTTTT; cdr3_aa: CASTWVANTGELFF
j_call: TRBJ1-5; d_call: TRBD1; clone_size: NA; v_call: TRBV2; cdr3_nt: TGTGCCAGCAGTGACGGTCAGGGGGTTCAGCCCCAGCATTTT; cdr3_aa: CASSDGQGVQPQHF
j_call: TRBJ2-2; d_call: TRBD2; clone_size: many; v_call: TRBV11-3; cdr3_nt: TGTGCCAGCAGCTCCTTTATCGGGACTAGCGGGGCGAGCACCGGGGAGCTGTTTTTT; cdr3_aa: CASSSFIGTSGASTGELFF
j_call: TRBJ2-5; d_call: NA; clone_size: NA; v_call: TRBV7-9; cdr3_nt: TGTGCCAGCAGCGGGGGCCTAGGGACCCAGTACTTC; cdr3_aa: CASSGGLGTQYF
j_call: TRBJ2-1; d_call: NA; clone_size: NA; v_call: TRBV25-1; cdr3_nt: TGTGCCAGCAGTCCCCCACAGGGAGGGTACAATGAGCAGTTCTTC; cdr3_aa: CASSPPQGGYNEQFF
j_call: TRBJ1-4; d_call: NA; clone_size: few; v_call: TRBV7-9; cdr3_nt: TGTGCCAGTACACCAGGACGGGATGAGGAAAAACTGTTTTTT; cdr3_aa: CASTPGRDEEKLFF
j_call: TRBJ2-7; d_call: TRBD2; clone_size: NA; v_call: TRBV12-3/TRBV12-4; cdr3_nt: TGTGCCAGCAGACCCAGCGGGGGCTTAAGAGAGCAGTACTTC; cdr3_aa: CASRPSGGLREQYF
j_call: TRBJ1-2; d_call: NA; clone_size: NA; v_call: TRBV12-3/TRBV12-4; cdr3_nt: TGTGCCAGCTGGGAAGGGGGGGTTGAAGGGGGTGGCTATGGCTACACCTTC; cdr3_aa: CASWEGGVEGGGYGYTF
j_call: TRBJ1-1; d_call: NA; clone_size: NA; v_call: TRBV19; cdr3_nt: TGTGCTAGTGGCAACAGGAACACTGAAGCTTTCTTT; cdr3_aa: CASGNRNTEAFF
j_call: TRBJ2-5; d_call: TRBD2; clone_size: NA; v_call: TRBV5-1; cdr3_nt: TGCGCCAGCAGCCGGACCCTATCCCTAGCGGGGGGGAAAGAGACCCAGTACTTC; cdr3_aa: CASSRTLSLAGGKETQYF
j_call: TRBJ1-1; d_call: TRBD1; clone_size: NA; v_call: TRBV2; cdr3_nt: TGTGCCAGCAGTGAAACCGGGACAGGGACCTCGAACACTGAAGCTTTCTTT; cdr3_aa: CASSETGTGTSNTEAFF
j_call: TRBJ2-3; d_call: NA; clone_size: NA; v_call: TRBV19; cdr3_nt: TGTGCCAGTAGTATCTGGCGACAAGAGGGCACAGATACGCAGTATTTT; cdr3_aa: CASSIWRQEGTDTQYF
j_call: TRBJ2-1; d_call: TRBD2; clone_size: NA; v_call: TRBV27; cdr3_nt: TGTGCCAGCAGCGGACTAGCGGGCCTCTACAATGAGCAGTTCTTC; cdr3_aa: CASSGLAGLYNEQFF
j_call: TRBJ2-1; d_call: NA; clone_size: few; v_call: TRBV6-2/TRBV6-3; cdr3_nt: TGTGCCAGCAACGCGGGGAGCTCCTACAATGAGCAGTTCTTC; cdr3_aa: CASNAGSSYNEQFF
j_call: TRBJ1-3; d_call: TRBD1; clone_size: NA; v_call: TRBV19; cdr3_nt: TGTGCCAGTAGTATGGAGGGGGCCCGGTTCGACTTAGCTGGAAACACCATATATTTT; cdr3_aa: CASSMEGARFDLAGNTIYF
j_call: TRBJ2-3; d_call: TRBD1; clone_size: many; v_call: TRBV4-2; cdr3_nt: TGTGCCAGCAGCCAAGGGCCGACAGGGTCGCCAGATACGCAGTATTTT; cdr3_aa: CASSQGPTGSPDTQYF
j_call: TRBJ1-5; d_call: TRBD1; clone_size: NA; v_call: TRBV7-3; cdr3_nt: TGTGTCAGCAGCCCACAGGGGGGCAATCAGCCCCAGCATTTT; cdr3_aa: CVSSPQGGNQPQHF
j_call: TRBJ2-5; d_call: NA; clone_size: NA; v_call: TRBV29-1; cdr3_nt: TGCAGCGTTGAAAAACAGGGGGGGGTAGAGACCCAGTACTTC; cdr3_aa: CSVEKQGGVETQYF
j_call: TRBJ1-2; d_call: NA; clone_size: NA; v_call: TRBV12-3/TRBV12-4; cdr3_nt: TGTGCCAGCAGTCCCACGGGTGTTGGAGGCTGCACCTTC; cdr3_aa: CASSPTGVGGCTF
j_call: TRBJ1-1; d_call: NA; clone_size: NA; v_call: TRBV2; cdr3_nt: TGTGCGGCCCCTCTTAAGGGTACCACTGAAGCTTTCTTT; cdr3_aa: CAAPLKGTTEAFF
j_call: TRBJ1-1; d_call: NA; clone_size: NA; v_call: TRBV14; cdr3_nt: TGTGCCAGCAGCCAAGATACGGATAGCGAAGCTTTCTTT; cdr3_aa: CASSQDTDSEAFF
j_call: TRBJ2-2; d_call: TRBD1; clone_size: NA; v_call: TRBV20-1; cdr3_nt: TGCAGTGCTAGAGTTCCTAAGGGGGCCCTCACCGGGGAGCTGTTTTTT; cdr3_aa: CSARVPKGALTGELFF
j_call: TRBJ2-7; d_call: TRBD1; clone_size: many; v_call: TRBV20-1; cdr3_nt: TGCAGTGCTGACGGGACAGCTGGCGACGAGCAGTACTTC; cdr3_aa: CSADGTAGDEQYF
j_call: TRBJ2-1; d_call: TRBD2; clone_size: NA; v_call: TRBV19; cdr3_nt: TGTGCCAGTCGTATACTAGCGGGGGTAGGCAATGAGCAGTTCTTC; cdr3_aa: CASRILAGVGNEQFF
j_call: TRBJ2-5; d_call: NA; clone_size: NA; v_call: TRBV5-6; cdr3_nt: TGTGCCAGCAGCTTGGCTCAGTATGTTCAGGGGCCGAAAGAGACCCAGTACTTC; cdr3_aa: CASSLAQYVQGPKETQYF
j_call: TRBJ1-4; d_call: NA; clone_size: many; v_call: TRBV7-2; cdr3_nt: TGTGCCAGCAGCTTCTGGAGGAGAGGTGGTGAAAAACTGTTTTTT; cdr3_aa: CASSFWRRGGEKLFF
j_call: TRBJ1-1; d_call: NA; clone_size: NA; v_call: TRBV20-1; cdr3_nt: TGCAGTGCTAGCGTTGGGGGTTGGGGCACTGAAGCTTTCTTT; cdr3_aa: CSASVGGWGTEAFF
j_call: TRBJ1-2; d_call: TRBD1; clone_size: few; v_call: TRBV5-4; cdr3_nt: TGTGCCAGCAGCTTAACAGGGGCCTCCTCCTTTCAGGGTGGCTACACCTTC; cdr3_aa: CASSLTGASSFQGGYTF
j_call: TRBJ1-1; d_call: NA; clone_size: many; v_call: TRBV7-2; cdr3_nt: TGTGCCAGCAGCTTAATTTCGGGGAACACTGAAGCTTTCTTT; cdr3_aa: CASSLISGNTEAFF
j_call: TRBJ2-4; d_call: TRBD2; clone_size: NA; v_call: TRBV27; cdr3_nt: TGTGCCAGCAGTTCCGGACTAGCGGGGGCACTAGCCAAAAACATTCAGTACTTC; cdr3_aa: CASSSGLAGALAKNIQYF
j_call: TRBJ2-3; d_call: NA; clone_size: NA; v_call: TRBV5-1; cdr3_nt: TGCGCCAGCAGCTTCCCCTATGACATGATTAGCACAGATACGCAGTATTTT; cdr3_aa: CASSFPYDMISTDTQYF
j_call: TRBJ1-1; d_call: NA; clone_size: few; v_call: TRBV20-1; cdr3_nt: TGCAGTGCTAGAATACGAAAACCGAGATCGAACACTGAAGCTTTCTTT; cdr3_aa: CSARIRKPRSNTEAFF
j_call: TRBJ1-1; d_call: NA; clone_size: NA; v_call: TRBV3-1; cdr3_nt: TGTGCCAGCAGCCAAGACGTCCATCCTAACACTGAAGCTTTCTTT; cdr3_aa: CASSQDVHPNTEAFF
j_call: TRBJ2-2; d_call: NA; clone_size: few; v_call: TRBV29-1; cdr3_nt: TGCAGCGTTTACGAAGACGCATACGGCACCGGGGAGCTGTTTTTT; cdr3_aa: CSVYEDAYGTGELFF